The source of this T cell receptor beta chain is a study of blood T cells in healthy people across ages. J was trimmed by 7 bases and V by 8 bases; bases with no gene match: 16. Germline assignment: CDR1 MNHEY and CDR2 SVGEGT. This CDR3 is 16 amino acids long. The use of a sample-barcoded 5' primer and a J-beta primer mix characterized a second PCR of roughly 6 to 11 cycles. From the 5' RACE reads, TCRdb called clonotypes with MiXCR, one entry per CDR3 protein. This table holds some 1.7 million distinct CDR3 sequences, 28% found once. This TCR came from a young woman in good health. Sequencing input: blood. The chain has TRBV6-2 or TRBV6-3 and TRBJ2-7; TRBD2 matches at 11 bases. The CDR3 protein is CASQGTSGHKAHEQYF. In DNA form, the CDR3 reads TGTGCCAGCCAAGGGACTAGCGGCCACAAAGCCCATGAGCAGTACTTC.